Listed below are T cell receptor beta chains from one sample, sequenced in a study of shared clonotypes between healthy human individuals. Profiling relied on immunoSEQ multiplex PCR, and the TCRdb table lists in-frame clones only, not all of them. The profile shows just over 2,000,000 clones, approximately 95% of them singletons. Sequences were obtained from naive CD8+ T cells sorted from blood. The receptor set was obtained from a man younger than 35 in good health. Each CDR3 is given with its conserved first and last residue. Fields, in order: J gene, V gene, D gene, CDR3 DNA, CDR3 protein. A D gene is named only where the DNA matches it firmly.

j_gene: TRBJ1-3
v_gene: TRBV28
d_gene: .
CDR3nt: TGTGCCAGCAGTTTAACCCCAGACACCATATATTTT
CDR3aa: CASSLTPDTIYF

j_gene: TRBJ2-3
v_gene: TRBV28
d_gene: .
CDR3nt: TGTGCCATCTGGGGAGGCACAGATACGCAGTATTTT
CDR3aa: CAIWGGTDTQYF

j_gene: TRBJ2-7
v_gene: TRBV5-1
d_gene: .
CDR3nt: TGCGCCAGCAGCTTGGCGGAGGGGTACGAGCAGTACTTC
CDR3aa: CASSLAEGYEQYF

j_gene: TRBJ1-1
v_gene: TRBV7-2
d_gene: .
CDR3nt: TGTGCCAGCAGCTTAGAGTCGACAGGCACTGAAGCTTTCTTT
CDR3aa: CASSLESTGTEAFF

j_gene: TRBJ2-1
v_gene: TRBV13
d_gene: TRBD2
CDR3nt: TGTGCCAGCAGCACGGGACTAGCGGGTAAAAATGAGCAGTTCTTC
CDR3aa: CASSTGLAGKNEQFF

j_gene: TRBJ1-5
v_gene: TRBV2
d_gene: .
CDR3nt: TGTGCCAGCAGTGAAGCTGTATGGGGGGGAAGCAATCAGCCCCAGCATTTT
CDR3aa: CASSEAVWGGSNQPQHF

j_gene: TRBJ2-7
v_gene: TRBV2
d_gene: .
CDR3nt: TGTGCCAGCAGTTCTGGACGGGCCCCCTACGAGCAGTACTTC
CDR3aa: CASSSGRAPYEQYF

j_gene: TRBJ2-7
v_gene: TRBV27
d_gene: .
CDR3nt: TGTGCCAGCAGTTTATCTCCCGGCTACGAGCAGTACTTC
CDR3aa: CASSLSPGYEQYF

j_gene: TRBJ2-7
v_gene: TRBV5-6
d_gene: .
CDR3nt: TGTGCCAGCAGCTCCTCGTCCCGCGAGCAGTACTTC
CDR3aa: CASSSSSREQYF

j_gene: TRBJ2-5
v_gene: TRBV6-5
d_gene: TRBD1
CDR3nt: TGTGCCAGCACACCGATCCAGGGGGCGCTTGAGACCCAGTACTTC
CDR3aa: CASTPIQGALETQYF

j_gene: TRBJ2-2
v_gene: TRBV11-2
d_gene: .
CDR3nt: TGTGCCAGCAGTGATGGGCAGGTTGTGGAGCTGTTTTTT
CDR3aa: CASSDGQVVELFF